This TCR beta chain was sequenced in a study of T-cell reconstitution after alpha-beta-depleted transplantation in children. Looked up from germline, CDR1 is SGHRS and CDR2 is YFSETQ. V was cut by 0 bases and J by 1 base, with 7 bases left in between. This CDR3 is 15 amino acids long. Study-wide points: Day-60 TCRbeta diversity that was high in some patients was derived from surviving recipient T cells and thymic progenitors. The origin of alpha-beta T cells about two months after transplant was reportedly several hundred expanded graft clones. By one year post-transplant, T-cell counts and diversity largely arose from T cells that were newly produced.

As it was prepared, the TCRbeta library received unique molecular identifiers. TCRdb re-derived calls from the PCR reads in MiXCR, one entry per CDR3 protein. The sample yields a few hundred thousand distinct CDR3 sequences, 13% seen once. This clonotype was counted between two and nine times. The antigen remains unidentified. The clonotype comes from a male patient younger than 18 who had a stem cell transplant for acute myeloid leukemia, so the T cells may come from the graft donor. The source material was PBMCs, mostly from graft donor cells, sampled 360 days after TCRalphabeta/CD19-depleted stem cell transplant. The V and J genes are TRBV5-1 and TRBJ2-2, with unresolved D. CDR3 region: CASSLEALNTGELFF. DNA for the CDR3: TGCGCCAGCAGCTTGGAAGCGCTGAACACCGGGGAGCTGTTTTTT.